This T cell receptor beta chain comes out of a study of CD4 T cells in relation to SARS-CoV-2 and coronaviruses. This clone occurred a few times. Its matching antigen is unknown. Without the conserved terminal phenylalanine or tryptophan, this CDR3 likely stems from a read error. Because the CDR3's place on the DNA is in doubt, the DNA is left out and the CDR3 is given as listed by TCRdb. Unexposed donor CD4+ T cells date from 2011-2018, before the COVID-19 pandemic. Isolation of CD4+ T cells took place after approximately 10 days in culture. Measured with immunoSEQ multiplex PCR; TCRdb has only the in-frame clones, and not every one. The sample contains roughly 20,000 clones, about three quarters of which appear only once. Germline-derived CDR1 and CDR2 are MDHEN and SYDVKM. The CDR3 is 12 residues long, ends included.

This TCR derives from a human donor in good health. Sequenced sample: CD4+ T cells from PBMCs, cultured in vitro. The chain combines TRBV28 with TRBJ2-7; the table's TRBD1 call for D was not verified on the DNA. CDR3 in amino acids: CASSTPAGQGTY.